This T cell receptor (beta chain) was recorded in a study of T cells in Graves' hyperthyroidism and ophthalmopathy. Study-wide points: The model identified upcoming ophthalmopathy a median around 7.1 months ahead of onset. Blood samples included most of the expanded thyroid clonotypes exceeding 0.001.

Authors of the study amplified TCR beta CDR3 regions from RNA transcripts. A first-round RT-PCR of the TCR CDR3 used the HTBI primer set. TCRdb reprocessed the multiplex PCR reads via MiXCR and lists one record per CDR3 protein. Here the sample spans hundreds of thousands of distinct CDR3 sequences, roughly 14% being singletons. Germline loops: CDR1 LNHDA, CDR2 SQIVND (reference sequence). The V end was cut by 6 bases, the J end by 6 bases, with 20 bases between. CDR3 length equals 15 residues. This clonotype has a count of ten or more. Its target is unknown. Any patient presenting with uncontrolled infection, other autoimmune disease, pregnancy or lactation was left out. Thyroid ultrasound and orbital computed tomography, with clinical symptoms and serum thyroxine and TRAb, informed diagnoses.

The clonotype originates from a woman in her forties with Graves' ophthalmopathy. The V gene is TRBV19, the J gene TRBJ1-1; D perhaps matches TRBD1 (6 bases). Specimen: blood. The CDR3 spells CASRPHLGGASEAFF. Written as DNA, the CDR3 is TGTGCCAGTAGACCCCATTTGGGGGGGGCCTCTGAAGCTTTCTTT.